Described below is a single T cell receptor (beta chain) sequence and its context. Its antigen is currently not known. Base quality data are lacking; no much larger clone is found one base away. Library construction relied on RACE. Sequencing took place on a NextSeq 500. During library preparation, unique molecular identifiers were attached to individual cDNA molecules so that TCRs could be counted in a quantitative, reproducible way. For every blood RNA sample, sequencing covered both the TCR alpha and TCR beta chains. The paper's data handling went like this. The median number of TCRs per sample was around 100,000, ranging from about 20,000 to 750,000. The Decombinator software suite was used to annotate V, J and CDR3 in the TCR reads. For the PS versus PT1 abundance plots, all samples were subsampled to the same number of TCRs (28,000). Expanded TCRs were defined as absent before sensitization and observed at least eight times at the 2-week time point. TCRdb reprocessing: public reads trimmed at Q25 with fastp, clones called with MiXCR, in-frame beta chains kept. Rows are combined by CDR3 protein, so each entry shows the most common genes and DNA. TCRdb, rather than the study authors, made the V and J calls. The sample table contains some 200,000 distinct CDR3 sequences; only one count was recorded for approximately 20% of them. Approximately 6.7% of the sample comes from the top ten.

Taken with the paper, the label for time point translates to: patch test 1, 2 weeks after DPC sensitization. The treatment or condition label for this specimen denotes: therapeutic diphenylcyclopropenone sensitization with weekly scalp DPC. Blood at each patch-test visit was drawn before the patch test was applied. To be eligible, patients had to be aged 18 to 70, diagnosed with alopecia and judged suitable for DPC therapy, while pregnant patients were excluded. Unfractionated whole blood was collected in Tempus Blood RNA tubes, and total RNA was extracted from that blood. These data come from a study of human T cells and chemical hapten exposure (dated by TCRdb to the early 2020s). About the investigation overall: For sensitization, 2% DPC in acetone was applied to a 2 cm by 2 cm area of upper inner arm skin. Weekly therapeutic DPC doses were additionally applied to the scalp of patients throughout the approximately 24-week study period. Patch testing was performed on the upper back with Finn chambers containing 0.01% DPC, and the patch tests were scored after 6 days according to International Contact Dermatitis Research Group standards. The mostly female patient cohort included alopecia areata with under or over 50% scalp involvement, alopecia totalis and alopecia universalis. The libraries were sequenced as a pool, and the TCR yield per sample differed mostly because of small variations in library volumes within the pool. This study followed changes in the peripheral blood TCR repertoire in vivo during primary and secondary sensitization of alopecia patients to the hapten diphenylcyclopropenone (DPC). Blood was sampled from patients pre-sensitization (week 0) and at 2, 6 and about 24 weeks after DPC sensitization. Around 30 alopecia patients provided blood for TCR sequencing at one to four time points (pre-sensitization, 2, 6 and 24 weeks).

Overall results and qualifications from the work: The number of PT1 expanded TCRs positively correlated with patch test score, significant at thresholds 8, 16 and 32 but not 4. Because all patients had alopecia, a presumed autoimmune disease, the immune response of the patients might differ from that of healthy individuals. Significantly more large CDR3 similarity clusters were formed by expanded TCRs than by pre-sensitization or healthy control sets, consistent with antigen-driven responses. No change with DPC sensitization was found in the number of TCRs above 1 in 1000 frequency, and no evidence of global repertoire structure alterations was found. After repeated subsampling, changes were observed in the strength of the expansion versus patch-test correlation and in the threshold at which the correlation became significant.

The sequencing used whole blood, collected in connection with sensitization to the hapten diphenylcyclopropenone (DPC). The source is a woman aged 50 to 60 with alopecia areata. Some clones in this sample may be carry-over from other donors' samples.

The CDR3 region has the sequence CASSLDRGIEYNEQFF. The bases are TGTGCCAGCAGCTTAGATCGCGGGATAGAGTACAATGAGCAGTTCTTC. The rearrangement combines TRBV11-2 with TRBJ2-1; the D region possibly corresponds to TRBD2 (6 bases align). Via the germline V gene, CDR1 is SGHAT and CDR2 FQNNGV. The CDR3, cysteine through phenylalanine, is 16 amino acids long. The retained sequence is limited to the CDR3, 48 bases, with the frame set at the first base. V is cut by 0 bases and J by 4 bases, and the space between the germline ends is 13 bases.